The 13 T cell receptor beta chains given below trace back to one sample, sequenced in a study of blood T cell repertoires in COVID-19. Sequencing used immunoSEQ multiplex PCR; TCRdb keeps in-frame clones, though not all of them. Of approximately 140,000 clones listed, almost 85% are singletons. Sequencing input: peripheral blood. The receptor set was obtained from a human donor with acute or convalescent COVID-19. The donor label of this sample is uncertain.

The chain is built from TRBV27 and TRBJ1-5; 9 bases fit TRBD1. The CDR3 extends over 15 amino acids. Germline CDR1 and CDR2: MNHEY and SMNVEV (reference sequence). Trimming cost V 7 bases and J 1 base; bases outside gene matches: 5. The CDR3 DNA sequence: TGTGCCAGCAAGCTTGACAGGGGGAGCAATCAGCCCCAGCATTTT. Translating it yields CASKLDRGSNQPQHF.

Concerning this clone: The sample holds other DNA sequences that translate to the same CDR3. The rearrangement links TRBV11-2 to TRBJ1-1; D uncertain. Between the trimmed V and J ends, which lost 0 bases and 1 base, there was a span of 9 bases. CDR3 length: 15 amino acids. Germline lookup yields CDR1 SGHAT and CDR2 FQNNGV. The CDR3 DNA sequence: TGTGCCAGCAGCTTAGAGCCGGGTGGGAACACTGAAGCTTTCTTT. Its protein is CASSLEPGGNTEAFF.

This rearrangement joins TRBV3-1 (or the pseudogene TRBV3-2) to TRBJ1-6; the D is unclear. V was cut by 4 bases and J by 0 bases, with 7 bases left in between. The CDR3 has 15 residues. The germline V gene has CDR1 LGHDT and CDR2 YNNKEL (reference sequence). The chain's CDR3 is CASSRRPSYNSPLHF. The CDR3 DNA reads as TGTGCCAGCAGCCGGAGGCCCTCCTATAATTCACCCCTCCACTTT.

The rearrangement joins TRBV3-1 (or the pseudogene TRBV3-2) to TRBJ1-2; unclear D gene. The CDR3 contains 14 residues. Germline V CDR1 and CDR2: LGHDT, YNNKEL (reference sequence). The germline V and J ends were trimmed by 4 bases and 8 bases, with 17 bases remaining between them. DNA for the CDR3: TGTGCCAGCAGCCGCTCGGACTTTTCCGGGGGCTACACCTTC. This encodes CASSRSDFSGGYTF.

CDR3 DNA sequence: TGCGCCAGCAGCCCCGGACAGGGGGCGCAGAATGAGCAGTTCTTC. Translating it yields CASSPGQGAQNEQFF. The chain links TRBV5-1 to TRBJ2-1, with 11 bases that match TRBD1. Germline CDR1 is SGHRS and CDR2 is YFSETQ. The CDR3 consists of 15 residues. Losses at the gene ends were 4 bases for V and 7 bases for J; bases not matched to a gene: 7.

The rearrangement joins TRBV27 to TRBJ2-1; D unresolved. Germline V gene lookup returns CDR1 MNHEY and CDR2 SMNVEV (reference sequence). This CDR3 is built from 15 residues. The ends were cut back, 0 bases at V and 1 base at J, with 7 bases in the middle. The CDR3 is CASSLSTPSYNEQFF. CDR3 DNA sequence: TGTGCCAGCAGTTTATCCACACCTTCCTACAATGAGCAGTTCTTC.

The chain combines TRBV19 with TRBJ1-1; D ambiguous. The CDR3 has 14 residues. CDR1 is LNHDA, CDR2 SQIVND, per germline (reference sequence). The ends were cut back, 4 bases at V and 3 bases at J, with 12 bases in the middle. The CDR3 DNA reads TGTGCCAGTAGTACCCTTCCCGGGGACACTGAAGCTTTCTTT. This gives the protein CASSTLPGDTEAFF.

V usage is TRBV5-6 and J usage is TRBJ1-1; D ambiguous. V dropped 1 base and J dropped 4 bases, with 17 bases sitting between them. This CDR3 spans 16 amino acids. CDR1 is SGHDT and CDR2 is YYEEEE in the germline V gene. In DNA, the CDR3 is TGTGCCAGCAGCTTGAATTGGGTCACCCCGGGCACTGAAGCTTTCTTT. Amino acids: CASSLNWVTPGTEAFF.

The chain uses TRBV10-3 and TRBJ2-5, with D perhaps matching TRBD2 (7 bases). The CDR3 consists of 15 residues. The V gene's germline CDR1 is ENHRY and CDR2 SYGVKD. V dropped 7 bases and J dropped 6 bases, with 21 bases sitting between them. In nucleotides, the CDR3 is TGTGCCATCAAGGGGGGAGGGGAGTCCATACAGACCCAGTACTTC. This codes for CAIKGGGESIQTQYF.

The chain employs TRBV6-5 and TRBJ2-7; 9 nucleotides line up with TRBD2. The V gene's germline CDR1 is MNHEY and CDR2 SVGAGI. The CDR3 contains 16 residues. With V trimmed by 0 bases and J by 3 bases, 6 bases remained unmatched. The CDR3 nucleotides are TGTGCCAGCAGTTACTCTGTCGGACTAGCGCGCTACGAGCAGTACTTC. Amino acids: CASSYSVGLARYEQYF.

This clone was seen a single time. This chain joins TRBV30 and TRBJ1-4; D gene uncertain. Germline V gene lookup returns CDR1 GTSNPN and CDR2 SVGIG (reference sequence). Trimming left V 0 bases short and J 5 bases short, with 13 bases between. This CDR3 is built from 15 residues. The CDR3 nucleotides are TGTGCCTGGAGTGTAGAGCTCAGGCAGAATGAAAAACTGTTTTTT. Translation gives CAWSVELRQNEKLFF.

This clone was found once. The chain links TRBV7-2 to TRBJ1-2, with D tentatively TRBD1 (6 bases). The CDR3 runs to 16 residues. CDR1 SGHTA and CDR2 FQGNSA come from the germline V gene. V was clipped by 3 bases and J by 2 bases, with 16 bases between them. This chain's CDR3 is CASSFRRGRGNYGYTF. The CDR3 DNA reads as TGTGCCAGCAGCTTTCGTAGGGGCAGGGGCAACTATGGCTACACCTTC.

V is TRBV5-4 and J is TRBJ2-3; 10 nucleotides line up with TRBD2. J lost 5 bases, V lost 1 base, and 7 bases had no gene match. From germline, CDR1 is SGHNT and CDR2 YYREEE (reference sequence). The CDR3 runs to 16 residues. This CDR3 is CASSLMLAGERDTQYF. The CDR3 DNA sequence: TGTGCCAGCAGCTTGATGCTAGCGGGGGAAAGAGATACGCAGTATTTT. Full variable domain (remainder filled in from reference TRBV5-4 and TRBJ2-3): ETGVTQSPTHLIKTRGQQVTLRCSSQSGHNTVSWYQQALGQGPQFIFQYYREEENGRGNFPPRFSGLQFPNYSSELNVNALELDDSALYLCASSLMLAGERDTQYFGPGTRLTVL.